This T cell receptor beta chain is from a study of T cell responses to AZD1222 COVID-19 vaccine. Study results and caveats: Donors were mostly white British, more females; clonal diversity possibly underestimated. Repertoires were obtained only post-peak T cell response. Breadth and depth of Spike-specific TCRs rose after two AZD1222 doses.

This table comes from immunoSEQ multiplex PCR, and its TCRdb copy is limited to in-frame clones, with some not included. The sample shows about 130,000 clones, more than 75% of them seen only once. This CDR3 comprises 15 residues. Trimming at V came to 2 bases and at J to 4 bases, leaving 5 bases not matched to a gene. Germline V gene sequence: CDR1 SGHRS, CDR2 YFSETQ. In regard to this clone: No antigen is known for it.

The rearrangement uses TRBV5-1 and TRBJ1-4; 7 nucleotides agree with TRBD1. This TCR was recovered from an adult in good health. The sequencing used peripheral blood, collected on day 0 of AZD1222 vaccination. The CDR3 reads CASSFEGARNEKLFF. CDR3 DNA: TGCGCCAGCAGCTTTGAGGGGGCGCGTAATGAAAAACTGTTTTTT.